Listed here are 20 T cell receptor beta chains from one sample, sequenced in a study of regulatory T cells in long-lasting Graves disease. Arm-PCR of CDR3 regions and iRepertoire HTBI primers were used to build TCR beta libraries. TCRdb redid the calling of the multiplex PCR reads with MiXCR, one entry per CDR3 protein. The table lists some 500,000 distinct CDR3 sequences, 15% to 20% of them singletons. Stated time point: newly diagnosed GD, antithyroid drugs for less than 3 months. The TCR library was made from RNA extracted from PBMCs. The same sample was also used in a study of T cells in Graves' hyperthyroidism and ophthalmopathy.

Sequenced here: peripheral blood mononuclear cells (PBMCs), sampled at new diagnosis, from a patient treated with antithyroid drugs. These receptors came from a woman aged 35-65 years with Graves disease.

The chain carries TRBV27 and TRBJ2-4; D is perhaps TRBD1 or TRBD2 (5 bases each). The V end lost 7 bases, the J end lost 5 bases, and 12 bases lay between the germline ends. The CDR3 length is 13 residues. CDR1 and CDR2 (germline): MNHEY, SMNVEV (reference sequence). CDR3 in amino acids: CASTNRDQNIQYF. CDR3 DNA: TGTGCCAGCACAAATCGGGACCAAAACATTCAGTACTTC.

This clonotype was counted between two and nine times. This sequence joins TRBV2 and TRBJ2-1, with D tentatively TRBD2 (6 bases). The CDR3 is 15 amino acids. Trimming took off 1 base at V and 0 bases at J, with 7 bases between the two ends. CDR1 and CDR2 (germline): SNHLY, FYNNEI. CDR3: CASSEGGVSYNEQFF. The CDR3 nucleotides read TGTGCCAGCAGTGAAGGGGGGGTCTCCTACAATGAGCAGTTCTTC.

This clonotype was counted a few times. The V and J genes are TRBV30 and TRBJ2-1; 8 bases are shared with TRBD2. The V gene's germline CDR1 is GTSNPN and CDR2 SVGIG (reference sequence). Trimming removed 4 bases from V and 7 bases from J; junction bases left unmatched: 9. The CDR3 spans 14 residues. As DNA, the CDR3 is TGTGCCTGGAATAACGGGGGGGCGGGAAATGAGCAGTTCTTC. It yields the protein CAWNNGGAGNEQFF.

This rearrangement joins TRBV3-1 to TRBJ2-3, with D maybe TRBD2 (6 bases). The CDR3 sequence is 17 residues long. V was cut by 4 bases and J by 0 bases, with 17 bases left in between. Per germline, CDR1 LGHDT and CDR2 YNNKEL (reference sequence). CDR3 amino acids: CASSLGTSVPSTDTQYF. CDR3 DNA sequence: TGTGCCAGCAGCCTCGGGACTTCGGTTCCTAGCACAGATACGCAGTATTTT.

This clonotype was seen ten or more times. V is TRBV10-3 and J is TRBJ1-2; D not resolved. This CDR3 contains 13 residues. Germline V CDR1 and CDR2: ENHRY, SYGVKD. V lost 10 bases and J 6 bases, leaving 18 bases between the germline ends. The chain's CDR3 is CATAGLLTDGYTF. CDR3 nucleotide sequence: TGTGCCACCGCCGGTCTACTGACGGATGGCTACACCTTC.

This clonotype showed up many times. V is TRBV12-3 or TRBV12-4 and J is TRBJ1-1; TRBD1 might be the D (6 bases). The CDR3 runs to 14 residues. Between the trimmed V and J ends, which lost 5 bases and 6 bases, there was a span of 16 bases. The CDR3 nucleotides read TGTGCCAGCAGTACCCGAACAGGGAAGGCTGAAGCTTTCTTT. It codes for CASSTRTGKAEAFF.

This clonotype was observed many times. The chain employs TRBV13 and TRBJ2-7; 14 positions agree with TRBD2. Germline CDR1 PRHDT, CDR2 FYEKMQ (reference sequence). V lost 5 bases, J lost 7 bases, and 4 bases stayed unmatched. CDR3 length: 14 residues. The CDR3 DNA sequence: TGTGCCAGCAGCCCGCGGACTAGCGGGGGGGAGCAGTACTTC. Translation: CASSPRTSGGEQYF.

The sample holds many counts of this clonotype. J is TRBJ2-7 and V is TRBV27, with D perhaps matching TRBD1 (6 bases). This CDR3 has 13 residues. Germline V gene data show CDR1 as MNHEY and CDR2 as SMNVEV (reference sequence). Deletions cut 2 bases from V and 3 bases from J, with 8 bases between. The DNA of the CDR3 is TGTGCCAGCAGTTTAGGACAGCACTACGAGCAGTACTTC. Translating gives CASSLGQHYEQYF.

This clonotype was detected many times. The chain is built from TRBV12-3 or TRBV12-4 and TRBJ2-7; 9 bases agree with TRBD2. There are 13 residues in the CDR3. The junction had 2 bases not matched to a gene; V was cut back by 3 bases and J by 5 bases. In nucleotides, the CDR3 is TGTGCCAGCAGTTTTAGCGGGGGTAACGAGCAGTACTTC. Amino acids: CASSFSGGNEQYF.

The chain couples TRBV3-1 to TRBJ2-7; 12 nucleotides align to TRBD1. Trimming took 5 bases from V and 11 from J; bases not matched to a gene: 4. The CDR3 runs 12 residues. Germline V gene sequence: CDR1 LGHDT, CDR2 YNNKEL (reference sequence). This CDR3 is CASSGGQGAKYF. The CDR3 DNA reads as TGTGCCAGCAGCGGGGGACAGGGGGCGAAGTACTTC.

This clonotype has ten or more counts. This CDR3 reads CASSLDRLTMNTEAFF. As DNA, the CDR3 is TGTGCCAGCAGCTTAGATCGTCTAACCATGAACACTGAAGCTTTCTTT. The chain employs TRBV11-2 and TRBJ1-1; D is undetermined. Germline CDR1 and CDR2: SGHAT and FQNNGV. V was clipped by 0 bases and J by 0 bases, with 11 bases between them. The CDR3 runs to 16 residues.

This clonotype was seen more than once but under ten times. CDR3 amino acids: CASSNAPQWGNTEAFF. The DNA of the CDR3 is TGTGCCAGTAGTAACGCACCACAGTGGGGGAACACTGAAGCTTTCTTT. The chain joins TRBV19 to TRBJ1-1, with D unclear. CDR1 is LNHDA, CDR2 SQIVND, per germline (reference sequence). The germline V and J ends were trimmed by 4 bases and 1 base, with 16 bases remaining between them. The CDR3 is made up of 16 amino acids.

There are many counts of this clonotype. V usage is TRBV11-2 and J usage is TRBJ1-2; possibly TRBD1 for D (5 bases). Germline CDR1 reads SGHAT; CDR2 reads FQNNGV. The CDR3 covers 12 residues. Trimming stripped 5 bases from V and 11 bases from J, with 15 bases between. As DNA, the CDR3 is TGTGCCAGCAGCCGCCTTCTGGGGGATTACACCTTC. Its protein is CASSRLLGDYTF. Looking up the rest from reference TRBV11-2 and TRBJ1-2 gives the full variable domain: EAGVAQSPRYKIIEKRQSVAFWCNPISGHATLYWYQQILGQGPKLLIQFQNNGVVDDSQLPKDRFSAERLKGVDSTLKIQPAKLEDSAVYLCASSRLLGDYTFGSGTRLTVV.

This clonotype showed up many times. The chain employs TRBV7-8 and TRBJ2-7; D is possibly TRBD1 (6 bases). Germline loops: CDR1 SGHVS, CDR2 FQNEAQ. The CDR3 covers 15 residues. The V end lost 2 bases, the J end lost 0 bases, and 11 bases lay between the germline ends. CDR3 region: CASSLSRDNSYEQYF. Here the CDR3 DNA reads TGTGCCAGCAGCTTATCCCGGGACAACTCCTACGAGCAGTACTTC. The entire variable domain, with the rest obtained from reference TRBV7-8 and TRBJ2-7, is as follows: GAGVSQSPRYKVAKRGQDVALRCDPISGHVSLFWYQQALGQGPEFLTYFQNEAQLDKSGLPSDRFFAERPEGSVSTLKIQRTQQEDSAVYLCASSLSRDNSYEQYFGPGTRLTVT.

Note on this clonotype: This clone may be a read error of a much larger clone one base away. The V gene is TRBV11-2, the J gene TRBJ2-7; D gene uncertain. Trimming pared 11 bases from V and 0 bases from J, leaving 14 bases between. There are 13 residues in the CDR3. CDR1 is SGHAT and CDR2 is FQNNGV in the germline V gene. CDR3: CAGTVLSSYEQYF. DNA for the CDR3: TGTGCCGGCACCGTTTTAAGCTCCTACGAGCAGTACTTC.

This clonotype was recorded at least ten times. This chain connects TRBV12-3 or TRBV12-4 to TRBJ2-5; 7 bases fit TRBD2. The trim removed 4 bases at V and 5 bases at J, leaving 4 bases unmatched. The CDR3 length is 13 residues. The CDR3 sequence: CASSSVGGETQYF. The DNA for the CDR3 is TGTGCCAGCAGTTCGGTGGGAGGGGAGACCCAGTACTTC.

Turning to this clonotype: A much larger clone is a single base away; this may be a read error. V gene TRBV2 combines with J gene TRBJ1-2; D remains unclear. The V end lost 4 bases, the J end lost 9 bases, and 9 bases lay between the germline ends. From germline, CDR1 is SNHLY and CDR2 FYNNEI. The CDR3 runs 11 residues. CDR3 DNA sequence: TGTGCCAGCAGTGCAGAAGCCAGCTACACCTTC. Its protein is CASSAEASYTF.

This clonotype was seen ten or more times. V gene TRBV7-2 combines with J gene TRBJ2-3, with D possibly TRBD2 on 5 matching bases. CDR3 size: 16 residues. Germline CDR1 reads SGHTA; CDR2 reads FQGNSA. V was clipped by 1 base and J by 1 base, with 12 bases between them. The chain's CDR3 is CASSLVPAAGTDTQYF. CDR3 DNA: TGTGCCAGCAGCTTAGTCCCCGCAGCGGGCACAGATACGCAGTATTTT.

Many counts were recorded for this clonotype. The chain is built from TRBV3-1 and TRBJ2-2; perhaps TRBD1 as D (6 bases). V dropped 4 bases and J dropped 5 bases, with 14 bases sitting between them. There are 15 residues in the CDR3. CDR1 LGHDT and CDR2 YNNKEL come from the germline V gene (reference sequence). CDR3 in amino acids: CASSRAGTLTGELFF. The CDR3 nucleotides are TGTGCCAGCAGCCGAGCCGGGACACTTACCGGGGAGCTGTTTTTT.

Details on this clonotype: Since a far larger clone is one base different, this is likely a read error. The chain joins TRBV7-2 to TRBJ2-7; D gene uncertain. Germline V gene lookup returns CDR1 SGHTA and CDR2 FQGNSA. The V gene lost 7 bases and the J gene lost 0 bases, with 10 bases spanning the gap. The CDR3 is made up of 13 amino acids. CDR3 DNA sequence: TGTGCCAGCAACGCACTTGCCTCCTACGAGCAGTACTTC. The encoded protein is CASNALASYEQYF.